Listed below are T cell receptor beta chains from one sample, sequenced in a study of blood T cell repertoires in COVID-19. Repertoires were generated with immunoSEQ multiplex PCR, while TCRdb's copy carries only in-frame clones and drops some. Among about 4,300 clones listed, almost 80% were seen once. The sequenced material came from peripheral blood. The receptors stem from a human donor with active or convalescent COVID-19. The donor label of this sample is uncertain. CDR3s include the opening cysteine and the closing phenylalanine or tryptophan. A D gene is named only where the DNA matches it firmly. Where a row states a size, it is once, few, many or the class of an expanded clone; other rows omit it.

v_call: TRBV4-3; clone_size: .; d_call: TRBD1; j_call: TRBJ2-6; cdr3_nt: TGCGCCAGCAGCCAAGAGCGACAGGGTTCTGGGGCCAACGTCCTGACTTTC; cdr3_aa: CASSQERQGSGANVLTF
v_call: TRBV11-1; clone_size: .; d_call: .; j_call: TRBJ2-3; cdr3_nt: TGTGCCAGCAGCTTAGGCGGGGGCACAGATACGCAGTATTTT; cdr3_aa: CASSLGGGTDTQYF
v_call: TRBV3-1/TRBV3-2; clone_size: .; d_call: .; j_call: TRBJ1-6; cdr3_nt: TGTGCCAGCAGCCACCCTGGCGGACTTTACTATAATTCACCCCTCCACTTT; cdr3_aa: CASSHPGGLYYNSPLHF
v_call: TRBV27; clone_size: .; d_call: TRBD1; j_call: TRBJ2-5; cdr3_nt: TGTGCCAGCAGCCGACAGGGCCAAGAGACCCAGTACTTC; cdr3_aa: CASSRQGQETQYF
v_call: TRBV12-5; clone_size: .; d_call: .; j_call: TRBJ2-2; cdr3_nt: TGTGCTAGTGGTCCCCCCCGCGGGGAGCTGTTTTTT; cdr3_aa: CASGPPRGELFF
v_call: TRBV5-6; clone_size: once; d_call: TRBD2; j_call: TRBJ2-7; cdr3_nt: TGTGCCAGCAGCCCGACTAGCGGCCTCTACGAGCAGTACTTC; cdr3_aa: CASSPTSGLYEQYF
v_call: TRBV5-4; clone_size: .; d_call: .; j_call: TRBJ2-2; cdr3_nt: TGTGCCAGCAGTAGGGGGGGGAGCCGGAACACCGGGGAGCTGTTTTTT; cdr3_aa: CASSRGGSRNTGELFF
v_call: TRBV19; clone_size: .; d_call: TRBD1; j_call: TRBJ1-3; cdr3_nt: TGTGCCAGTATCCTCAGGGGGCCTGGAAACACCATATATTTT; cdr3_aa: CASILRGPGNTIYF
v_call: TRBV11-2; clone_size: .; d_call: .; j_call: TRBJ2-6; cdr3_nt: TGTGCCAGCAGCGTACAGTACTCTGGGGCCAACGTCCTGACTTTC; cdr3_aa: CASSVQYSGANVLTF
v_call: TRBV9; clone_size: .; d_call: .; j_call: TRBJ1-4; cdr3_nt: TGTGCCAGCAATCGTTTAGGTCATGGGGGCGAAAAACTGTTTTTT; cdr3_aa: CASNRLGHGGEKLFF
v_call: TRBV7-7; clone_size: .; d_call: TRBD2; j_call: TRBJ2-7; cdr3_nt: TGTGCTAGCAGCCCCGCTGTAGCGGGAGCGGAAGTCTACGAGCAGTACTTC; cdr3_aa: CASSPAVAGAEVYEQYF
v_call: TRBV19; clone_size: .; d_call: TRBD1; j_call: TRBJ1-5; cdr3_nt: TGTGCCAGTAGTATAGCACAGGGGGATCAGCCCCAGCATTTT; cdr3_aa: CASSIAQGDQPQHF
v_call: TRBV5-1; clone_size: .; d_call: TRBD2; j_call: TRBJ2-3; cdr3_nt: TGCGCCAGCAGCTTGCCCGGGACTAGCGGCACAGATACGCAGTATTTT; cdr3_aa: CASSLPGTSGTDTQYF
v_call: TRBV18; clone_size: .; d_call: .; j_call: TRBJ2-5; cdr3_nt: TGTGCCAGCTCACCAATAGCGGACCTGGGGCAAGAGACCCAGTACTTC; cdr3_aa: CASSPIADLGQETQYF
v_call: TRBV5-1; clone_size: .; d_call: .; j_call: TRBJ2-5; cdr3_nt: TGCGCCAGCAGCTACGGGGACTTAAAAGAGACCCAGTACTTC; cdr3_aa: CASSYGDLKETQYF
v_call: TRBV12-3/TRBV12-4; clone_size: .; d_call: TRBD1; j_call: TRBJ2-7; cdr3_nt: TGTGCCAGCACTGAGACAGGGCGGTACGAGCAGTACTTC; cdr3_aa: CASTETGRYEQYF
v_call: TRBV29-1; clone_size: .; d_call: .; j_call: TRBJ2-4; cdr3_nt: TGCAGCGTGATGGAGGCGGGACGGCTAAAAAACATTCAGTACTTC; cdr3_aa: CSVMEAGRLKNIQYF
v_call: TRBV10-3; clone_size: .; d_call: .; j_call: TRBJ2-7; cdr3_nt: TGTGCCATCAGTGGACTGTTGGGGGGCTACGAGCAGTACTTC; cdr3_aa: CAISGLLGGYEQYF
v_call: TRBV7-8; clone_size: once; d_call: TRBD1; j_call: TRBJ2-7; cdr3_nt: TGTGCCAGCAGCCCCCGGCCGGGACAGGCAGATTTC; cdr3_aa: CASSPRPGQADF
v_call: TRBV4-2; clone_size: .; d_call: TRBD2; j_call: TRBJ2-5; cdr3_nt: TGTGCCAGCAGCCAAGTGGCGTCTGGACTAGCGGGCTCCTCCGGGAAGACCCAGTACTTC; cdr3_aa: CASSQVASGLAGSSGKTQYF
v_call: TRBV7-9; clone_size: .; d_call: TRBD1; j_call: TRBJ2-5; cdr3_nt: TGTGCCAGCAGCCTAAGGACAGGCGGGGAGACCCAGTACTTC; cdr3_aa: CASSLRTGGETQYF
v_call: TRBV19; clone_size: once; d_call: TRBD1; j_call: TRBJ1-5; cdr3_nt: TGTGCCAGTAGTATAGGACAGGGCCAGCCCCAGCATTTT; cdr3_aa: CASSIGQGQPQHF
v_call: TRBV24-1; clone_size: .; d_call: .; j_call: TRBJ1-2; cdr3_nt: TGTGCCACCAGTGAAGGGAGAAGCGGCTACACCTTC; cdr3_aa: CATSEGRSGYTF